These T cell receptor beta chains were read from a single sample in a study of vaccination effects on CD4 cells after COVID-19. Only in-frame clones appear in the TCRdb table, and some are missing; sequencing was by immunoSEQ multiplex PCR. The sample lists approximately 30,000 clones, around three quarters occurring once. Their antigens remain unidentified. The specimen was CD4+ T cells from PBMCs cultured with HCoV-OC43 spike peptides, collected before COVID-19 vaccination. Receptors were obtained from a human donor who received a COVID-19 vaccine. CDR3s include the opening cysteine and the closing phenylalanine or tryptophan.

v_call cdr3_aa
TRBV7-2 CASSLRRPLSGGPGYEQYF
TRBV5-1 CASSLGGRGDEQFF
TRBV5-1 CASSLDRPPLHF
TRBV7-8 CASSLAGDYGYTF
TRBV18 CASSTWGDTQYF
TRBV7-9 CASSLDGTYQPQHF
TRBV4-3 CASSQEPGNSPLHF
TRBV3-1/TRBV3-2 CASTSAQVNTEAFF
TRBV28 CASSLIEAGPGNQPQHF
TRBV2 CASLSGTLGNTEAFF
TRBV18 CASSPRTGEQFF
TRBV6-5 CASSPGGQETQYF
TRBV19 CASNQRRTEAFF
TRBV14 CASSRLGGGSYNSPLHF
TRBV6-5 CASKGPTNTGELFF
TRBV21-1 CASSKGGVFYNEQFF
TRBV10-3 CAIAGLSGNTIYF
TRBV27 CASSNRRDNYGYTF
TRBV18 CASSPNREGGYTF
TRBV19 CASSASPGQGTGPYGYTF
TRBV7-6 CASSLAPAGSTDTQYF
TRBV27 CASSGGMNTEAFF
TRBV15 CATTAGANTGELFF
TRBV28 CASSLGPQRGYTGELFF
TRBV12-3/TRBV12-4 CASSSGSARQYF
TRBV5-8 CASSLGVQLAQETQYF
TRBV5-1 CASSWGGAQDEQFF
TRBV19 CASSISSGTGGYTF
TRBV10-3 CAISGLAGRSYNEQFF
TRBV28 CASKGQVNSPLHF
TRBV5-1 CASSLDGTSSTEAFF
TRBV30 CAWTGGAGLQAFF
TRBV9 CASSGGVGADTQYF
TRBV15 CATSRDLRVGTEAFF
TRBV11-2 CASSLGDSANVLTF
TRBV28 CASSPFRVGRASNEQFF
TRBV5-6 CASSLSGVVAEQYF
TRBV2 CASSPDQTYQPQHF
TRBV7-8 CASSWPGTSGAAYAF
TRBV6-5 CASSYGLGHEQYF
TRBV30 CAWSSQLLEQFF
TRBV6-4 CASSDSPGADYNEQFF
TRBV4-1 CASSQDLGYQPQHF
TRBV28 CASSRPGTGPYTF
TRBV5-8 CASSLGRKRNTIYF
TRBV7-3 CASSQRGGGLSRTEAFF
TRBV28 CASSLRTGGFDTQYF
TRBV3-1/TRBV3-2 CASSQDTGLAGGGQYF
TRBV7-2 CASSSSGGLYGYTF
TRBV3-1/TRBV3-2 CASSHANTEAFF
TRBV18 CASSRWGNTDTQYF
TRBV10-3 CAISDSRSSYEQYF
TRBV5-4 CASSLVGPNYGYTF
TRBV2 CASSGTGKVYEQYF
TRBV9 CASSVGQGVKQPQHF
TRBV2 CASTIQPQGYTF
TRBV5-4 CASSLAGAYYGYTF
TRBV19 CASSFRAPKRGNQPQHF